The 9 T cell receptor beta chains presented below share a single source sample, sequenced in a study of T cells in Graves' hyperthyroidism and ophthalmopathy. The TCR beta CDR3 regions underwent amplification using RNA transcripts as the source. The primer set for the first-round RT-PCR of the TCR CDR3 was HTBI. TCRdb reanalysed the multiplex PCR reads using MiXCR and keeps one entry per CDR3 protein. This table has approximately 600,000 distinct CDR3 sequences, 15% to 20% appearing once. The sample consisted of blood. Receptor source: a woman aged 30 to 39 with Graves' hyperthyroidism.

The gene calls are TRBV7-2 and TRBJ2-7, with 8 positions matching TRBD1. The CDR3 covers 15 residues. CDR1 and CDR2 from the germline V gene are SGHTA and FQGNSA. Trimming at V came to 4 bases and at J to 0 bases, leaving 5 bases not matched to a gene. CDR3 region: CASSWDRRSSYEQYF. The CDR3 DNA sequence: TGTGCCAGCAGCTGGGACAGGCGATCCTCCTACGAGCAGTACTTC.

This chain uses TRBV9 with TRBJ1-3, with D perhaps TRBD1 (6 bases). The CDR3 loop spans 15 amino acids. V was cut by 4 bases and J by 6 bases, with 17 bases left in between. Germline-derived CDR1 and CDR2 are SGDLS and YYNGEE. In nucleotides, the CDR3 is TGTGCCAGCAGCCTTGATGGACAGTTGGAAAACACCATATATTTT. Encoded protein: CASSLDGQLENTIYF.

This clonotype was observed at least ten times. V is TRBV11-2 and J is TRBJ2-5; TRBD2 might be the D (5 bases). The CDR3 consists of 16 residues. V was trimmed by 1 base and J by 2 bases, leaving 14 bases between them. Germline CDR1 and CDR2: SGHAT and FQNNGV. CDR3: CASSLGKRTAQETQYF. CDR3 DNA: TGTGCCAGCAGCTTAGGGAAAAGGACTGCTCAAGAGACCCAGTACTTC.

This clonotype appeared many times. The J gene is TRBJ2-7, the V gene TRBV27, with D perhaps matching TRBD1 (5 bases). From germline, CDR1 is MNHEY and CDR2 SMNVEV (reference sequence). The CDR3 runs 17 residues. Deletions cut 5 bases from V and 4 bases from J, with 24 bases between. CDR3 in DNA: TGTGCCAGCAGTCCAATGGCCCCAAGGCCACAGGCTTACGAGCAGTACTTC. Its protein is CASSPMAPRPQAYEQYF.

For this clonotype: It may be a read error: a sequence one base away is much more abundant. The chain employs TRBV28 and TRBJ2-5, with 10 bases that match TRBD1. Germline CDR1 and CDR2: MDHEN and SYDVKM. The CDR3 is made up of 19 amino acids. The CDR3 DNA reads TGTGCCAGCAGTTTGCCGCGCCTCCGGGACAGGGGAACGGGAGAGGCCCAGTACTTC. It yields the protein CASSLPRLRDRGTGEAQYF.

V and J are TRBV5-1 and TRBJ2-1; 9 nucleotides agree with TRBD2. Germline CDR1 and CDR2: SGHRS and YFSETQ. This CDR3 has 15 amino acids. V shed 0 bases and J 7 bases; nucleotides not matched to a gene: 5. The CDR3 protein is CASSLVVAGVNEQFF. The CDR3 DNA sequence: TGCGCCAGCAGCTTGGTAGTAGCGGGAGTTAATGAGCAGTTCTTC. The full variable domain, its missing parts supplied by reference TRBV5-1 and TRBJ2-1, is KAGVTQTPRYLIKTRGQQVTLSCSPISGHRSVSWYQQTPGQGLQFLFEYFSETQRNKGNFPGRFSGRQFSNSRSEMNVSTLELGDSALYLCASSLVVAGVNEQFFGPGTRLTVL.

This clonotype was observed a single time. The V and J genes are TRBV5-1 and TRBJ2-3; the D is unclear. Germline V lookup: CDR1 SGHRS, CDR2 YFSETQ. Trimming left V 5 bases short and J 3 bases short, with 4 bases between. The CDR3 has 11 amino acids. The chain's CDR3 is CASRKTDTQYF. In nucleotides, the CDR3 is TGCGCCAGCAGAAAGACAGATACGCAGTATTTT.

The CDR3 loop reads CSVAGRVNTEAFF. The CDR3 bases are TGCAGCGTTGCAGGACGAGTGAACACTGAAGCTTTCTTT. The chain has TRBV29-1 and TRBJ1-1; no definite D call. CDR1 and CDR2 (germline): SQVTM, ANQGSEA. The V end was cut by 4 bases, the J end by 0 bases, with 9 bases between. CDR3 length: 13 amino acids.

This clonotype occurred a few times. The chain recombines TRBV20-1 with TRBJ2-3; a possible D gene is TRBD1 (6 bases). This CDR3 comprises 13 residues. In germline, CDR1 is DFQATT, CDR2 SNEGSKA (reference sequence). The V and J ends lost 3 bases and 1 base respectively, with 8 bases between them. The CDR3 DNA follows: TGCAGTGCTAGGAGGACAGGCACAGATACGCAGTATTTT. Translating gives CSARRTGTDTQYF.